One sample yielded the 9 T cell receptor beta chains listed below, sequenced in a study of cytomegalovirus exposure and HLA in healthy donors. The PCR used 60 Vbeta and 13 Jbeta primers. The assay was immunoSEQ multiplex PCR, and TCRdb's table has in-frame clones only and misses some. Counted here are 100,000 to 150,000 clones, over 70% occurring once; the ten biggest clones make up about 1.5%. Sequenced input: PBMCs. These receptor sequences come from a woman aged 18 to 35 in good health and CMV-seronegative.

This sequence joins TRBV4-2 and TRBJ2-3, with TRBD2 matching 8 bases. The V gene end was trimmed by 4 bases and the J gene end by 2 bases; junction bases not matched to a gene: 5. There are 15 residues in the CDR3. Germline-derived CDR1 and CDR2 are LGHNA and YNFKEQ. The CDR3 DNA reads as TGTGCCAGCAGCCTATTAGCGGGGTACACAGATACGCAGTATTTT. Translated, it gives CASSLLAGYTDTQYF.

The chain joins TRBV25-1 to TRBJ2-2; D might be TRBD1 (6 bases). The V end lost 4 bases, the J end lost 6 bases, and 9 bases lay between the germline ends. Germline V gene data show CDR1 as MGHDK and CDR2 as SYGVNS. CDR3 size: 13 residues. The CDR3 region is CASSAQGAGELFF. The CDR3 region has the DNA TGTGCCAGCAGTGCACAGGGAGCCGGGGAGCTGTTTTTT.

The chain has TRBV6-1 and TRBJ2-1, with 13 positions matching TRBD2. Trimming removed 1 base from V and 1 base from J; junction bases left unmatched: 4. Germline-derived CDR1 and CDR2 are MNHNS and SASEGT. The CDR3 has 18 amino acids. CDR3 DNA sequence: TGTGCCAGCAGTGAAGTGAGGACTAGCGGGAGATCCTACAATGAGCAGTTCTTC. Its translation: CASSEVRTSGRSYNEQFF.

The chain couples TRBV16 to TRBJ2-3; no clear D. V lost 2 bases, J lost 1 base, and 10 bases lay in between. The CDR3 spans 15 residues. The germline V gene encodes CDR1 KGHSY and CDR2 FQNENV. DNA for the CDR3: TGTGCCAGCAGCCAAACCCCACGCGGCACAGATACGCAGTATTTT. This codes for CASSQTPRGTDTQYF. Full variable domain (outside the CDR3, taken from reference TRBV16 and TRBJ2-3): GEEVAQTPKHLVRGEGQKAKLYCAPIKGHSYVFWYQQVLKNEFKFLISFQNENVFDETGMPKERFSAKCLPNSPCSLEIQATKLEDSAVYFCASSQTPRGTDTQYFGPGTRLTVL.

V is TRBV5-1 and J is TRBJ2-1, with 8 bases identical to TRBD1. Germline values: CDR1 SGHRS, CDR2 YFSETQ. This CDR3 is 15 amino acids long. Trimming cost V 0 bases and J 7 bases; bases outside gene matches: 6. The CDR3 DNA sequence: TGCGCCAGCAGCTTGGGGCAGGGGGCAAATAATGAGCAGTTCTTC. Protein: CASSLGQGANNEQFF.

The V call is TRBV7-9, the J call TRBJ1-1; perhaps TRBD1 as D (6 bases). Trimming took 7 bases from V and 8 from J, leaving 23 bases between them. Germline V gives CDR1 SEHNR, CDR2 FQNEAQ (reference sequence). The CDR3 covers 15 residues. The CDR3 protein is CASTRGGTAGEEAFF. The CDR3 nucleotides are TGTGCCAGCACGAGGGGGGGTACGGCGGGAGAGGAAGCTTTCTTT.

V usage is TRBV9 and J usage is TRBJ2-1, with 10 positions matching TRBD2. CDR1 SGDLS and CDR2 YYNGEE come from the germline V gene. The CDR3 contains 16 residues. The J segment lost 8 bases and the V segment lost 0 bases, leaving 8 bases of the junction unmatched. CDR3 in amino acids: CASSVVASSGSYEQFF. The CDR3, as DNA: TGTGCCAGCAGCGTAGTGGCGTCTAGCGGGAGCTATGAGCAGTTCTTC.

The chain's CDR3 is CSAREEVSQYF. Here the CDR3 DNA reads TGCAGTGCTAGAGAAGAGGTGTCGCAGTATTTT. The rearrangement joins TRBV20-1 to TRBJ2-3, with D uncertain. This CDR3 has 11 residues. CDR1 is DFQATT, CDR2 SNEGSKA, per germline (reference sequence). Between the trimmed V and J ends, which lost 0 bases and 10 bases, there was a span of 8 bases.

The chain uses TRBV10-3 and TRBJ2-1; TRBD1 is a possible D gene (5 bases). The CDR3 totals 14 residues. V was shortened by 2 bases and J by 10 bases, with 15 bases between the two germline ends. The germline gives CDR1 ENHRY, CDR2 SYGVKD. CDR3 nucleotide sequence: TGTGCCATCAGTGAGACGACAGCGAGGAACGAGCAGTTCTTC. Translated, it gives CAISETTARNEQFF.